A single sample is the source of the 10 T cell receptor beta chains below, sequenced in a study of CD8+ T cells in alopecia areata. Extraction and reverse transcription of RNA yielded cDNA as the sequencing template. The method was immunoSEQ multiplex PCR; TCRdb's version includes in-frame clones alone and lacks a portion of them. The repertoire holds about 210,000 clones, with more than 55% as singletons. Treatment: oral pan-JAK inhibitor, 5-10 mg twice daily. The sequenced sample was CD4+ T cells sorted from blood, obtained at approximately week 42, from a patient treated with tofacitinib. The receptors stem from a human donor with alopecia areata.

In the case of this clone: Other DNA sequences from this sample encode an identical CDR3 as well. The chain employs TRBV5-1 and TRBJ2-3; D is undetermined. CDR3 size: 14 residues. Deletions cut 0 bases from V and 0 bases from J, with 5 bases between. Germline-derived CDR1 and CDR2 are SGHRS and YFSETQ. The CDR3 loop is CASSLATSTDTQYF. CDR3 DNA: TGCGCCAGCAGCTTGGCCACAAGCACAGATACGCAGTATTTT.

The V gene is TRBV5-1, the J gene TRBJ1-6; the match to TRBD1 covers 7 bases. This CDR3 region has 15 residues. V dropped 4 bases and J dropped 5; count of bases not matched to a gene: 6. Germline V gene sequence: CDR1 SGHRS, CDR2 YFSETQ. Here the CDR3 reads CASSIRQGNNSPLHF. DNA for the CDR3: TGCGCCAGCAGCATTCGACAGGGAAATAATTCACCCCTCCACTTT.

This clone was observed a handful of times. J is TRBJ2-2 and V is TRBV7-2; tentative D call: TRBD1 (6 bases). The CDR3 is 14 residues long. Per germline, CDR1 SGHTA and CDR2 FQGNSA. Deletions cut 5 bases from V and 5 bases from J, with 12 bases between. The CDR3 region is CASSPTGQTGELFF. CDR3 coding DNA: TGTGCCAGCAGCCCAACAGGGCAAACCGGGGAGCTGTTTTTT.

The chain carries TRBV5-1 and TRBJ2-1; 14 bases line up with TRBD2. After removal of 4 bases from V and 9 bases from J, the junction contained 3 bases not matched to a gene. CDR3 length: 14 amino acids. The germline gives CDR1 SGHRS, CDR2 YFSETQ. In nucleotides, the CDR3 is TGCGCCAGCAGCCCGGGACTAGCGGGGGTTGAGCAGTTCTTC. This gives the protein CASSPGLAGVEQFF.

The CDR3 spells CSVAPATNEKLFF. CDR3 coding DNA: TGCAGCGTTGCCCCAGCAACTAATGAAAAACTGTTTTTT. V usage is TRBV29-1 and J usage is TRBJ1-4; D ambiguous. Germline loops: CDR1 SQVTM, CDR2 ANQGSEA. Trimming pared 4 bases from V and 0 bases from J, leaving 6 bases between. This CDR3 spans 13 amino acids.

This clone was counted a few times. V and J are TRBV25-1 and TRBJ2-2; a weak D match, TRBD1 (5 bases). Germline lookup yields CDR1 MGHDK and CDR2 SYGVNS. V lost 2 bases and J 6 bases, leaving 10 bases between the germline ends. This CDR3 contains 14 residues. CDR3 bases: TGTGCCAGCAGTGAAAACCCAGGGTCCGGGGAGCTGTTTTTT. Protein sequence: CASSENPGSGELFF.

In its sample, this clone was seen once. V and J are TRBV30 and TRBJ1-1, with D maybe TRBD1 (5 bases). In germline, CDR1 is GTSNPN, CDR2 SVGIG (reference sequence). The CDR3 covers 13 residues. Trimming cost V 2 bases and J 1 base, with 8 bases left between them. This CDR3 is CAWSSGSNTEAFF. CDR3 DNA: TGTGCCTGGAGTTCAGGGTCGAACACTGAAGCTTTCTTT. The whole variable domain, filled in from reference TRBV30 and TRBJ1-1, reads SQTIHQWPATLVQPVGSPLSLECTVEGTSNPNLYWYRQAAGRGLQLLFYSVGIGQISSEVPQNLSASRPQDRQFILSSKKLLLSDSGFYLCAWSSGSNTEAFFGQGTRLTVV.

This clone was counted only a few times. The chain links TRBV29-1 to TRBJ1-1, with 9 bases that match TRBD1. Germline CDR1 is SQVTM and CDR2 is ANQGSEA. V was clipped by 4 bases and J by 6 bases; unmatched bases: 6. The CDR3 has 13 residues. The CDR3 nucleotides are TGCAGCGTTGCCGGGACAGGGTCTTCTGAAGCTTTCTTT. Translation: CSVAGTGSSEAFF.

This clone was seen only a few times. This chain uses TRBV28 with TRBJ1-6, with a weak D call TRBD1 (5 bases). V was shortened by 7 bases and J by 0 bases, with 13 bases between the two germline ends. From germline, CDR1 is MDHEN and CDR2 SYDVKM. The CDR3 has 16 amino acids. For the CDR3, the DNA is TGTGCCAGCACTATGGCAGGGAGCTCCTATAATTCACCCCTCCACTTT. This translates into CASTMAGSSYNSPLHF.

The rearrangement uses TRBV2 and TRBJ1-5, with D possibly being TRBD1 (5 bases). This CDR3 contains 13 residues. Between the trimmed V and J ends, which lost 0 bases and 6 bases, there was a span of 6 bases. The V gene's germline CDR1 is SNHLY and CDR2 FYNNEI. The CDR3 nucleotides are TGTGCCAGCAGTGAAGCAGGGGTTCAGCCCCAGCATTTT. Its protein is CASSEAGVQPQHF.